These 2 T cell receptor beta chains share one sample of origin, sequenced in a study of Graves' ophthalmopathy and Graves' hyperthyroidism. The sequenced template was RNA, covering the TCR beta CDR3 region. The library came from an HTBI-primed first-round RT-PCR and a second-round multiplex PCR. TCRdb processed the multiplex PCR reads anew with MiXCR; each CDR3 protein has one entry. The data show over a million distinct CDR3 sequences, about two fifths seen once. The sequenced sample was peripheral blood or thyroid tissue (not recorded which). The receptor set was obtained from an adult man with Graves' hyperthyroidism.

The V and J genes are TRBV15 and TRBJ2-7; 7 positions agree with TRBD2. Trimming removed 5 bases from V and 3 bases from J; junction bases left unmatched: 10. CDR1 and CDR2 from the germline V gene are LNHNV and YYDKDF (reference sequence). The CDR3 has 15 residues. The chain's CDR3 is CATSVALAEGYEQYF. CDR3 bases: TGTGCCACCAGCGTTGCGCTAGCGGAGGGCTACGAGCAGTACTTC.

This sequence joins TRBV20-1 and TRBJ2-7; tentatively, D is TRBD2 (6 bases). Trimming took 6 bases from V and 0 from J, leaving 18 bases between them. CDR1 and CDR2 (germline): DFQATT, SNEGSKA (reference sequence). This CDR3 has 15 residues. This chain's CDR3 is CSAQNGDLSSYEQYF. Written as DNA, the CDR3 is TGCAGTGCCCAAAATGGGGACTTGAGCTCCTACGAGCAGTACTTC.